Listed here is a single T cell receptor beta chain. This entry belongs to a study of shared clonotypes between healthy human individuals. Some clones are missing from TCRdb's copy, which holds only in-frame ones; the method was immunoSEQ multiplex PCR. Of about 2 million clones listed, just under 95% are singletons. Naive CD8 isolation took CD45RO-negative cells positively selected for CCR7 and excluded terminally differentiated effector memory CD45RA+ cells. The source material was naive CD8+ T cells sorted from blood. The source is a man younger than 35 in good health.

For the CDR3, the DNA is TGTGCCAGCTCACCACCCGAACGGGCGGGTCCGAGCTCCTACAATGAGCAGTTCTTC. Amino acid sequence: CASSPPERAGPSSYNEQFF. This chain joins TRBV18 and TRBJ2-1; weak D call: TRBD2 (5 bases). V lost 0 bases to trimming and J lost 0 bases, with 18 bases between them. This CDR3 is 19 amino acids long. CDR1 is KGHSH and CDR2 is LQKENI in the germline V gene.